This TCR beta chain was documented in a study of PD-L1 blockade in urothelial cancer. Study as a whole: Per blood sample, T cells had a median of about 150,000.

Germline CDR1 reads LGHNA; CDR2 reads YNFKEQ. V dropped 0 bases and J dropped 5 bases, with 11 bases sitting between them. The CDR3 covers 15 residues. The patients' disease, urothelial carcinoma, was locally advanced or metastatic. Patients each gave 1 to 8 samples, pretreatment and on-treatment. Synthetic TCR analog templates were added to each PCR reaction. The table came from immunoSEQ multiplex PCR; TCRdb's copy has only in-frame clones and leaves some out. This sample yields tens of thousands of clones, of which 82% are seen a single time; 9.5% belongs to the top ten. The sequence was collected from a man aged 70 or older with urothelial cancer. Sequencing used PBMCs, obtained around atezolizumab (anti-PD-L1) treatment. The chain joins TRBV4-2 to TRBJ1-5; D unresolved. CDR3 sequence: CASSQDWGGHQPQHF. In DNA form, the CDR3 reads TGTGCCAGCAGCCAAGATTGGGGAGGGCATCAGCCCCAGCATTTT.